One sample yielded the 20 T cell receptor beta chains listed below, sequenced in a study of T cells after yellow fever vaccination. TCRdb reanalysed the 5' RACE reads using MiXCR and keeps one entry per CDR3 protein. The data show approximately 250,000 distinct CDR3 sequences, more than 3.5% seen once. The sample was PBMCs, taken 15 days after the yellow fever booster vaccination. Receptors originate from a man aged 18 to 29 who received the YFV17D yellow fever vaccine.

This clonotype was detected only a few times. The rearrangement joins TRBV11-2 to TRBJ1-2, with D possibly being TRBD1 (6 bases). The V gene lost 5 bases and the J gene lost 6 bases, with 16 bases spanning the gap. The CDR3 sequence is 14 residues long. Germline V gives CDR1 SGHAT, CDR2 FQNNGV. DNA of the CDR3: TGTGCCAGCAGCCCGCAACAGGGTCCCGATGGCTACACCTTC. This translates into CASSPQQGPDGYTF.

This clonotype was recorded at least ten times. This rearrangement joins TRBV7-6 to TRBJ2-3; 10 nucleotides align to TRBD2. The ends lost 5 bases at V and 0 bases at J; junction bases unmatched: 5. The CDR3 consists of 16 residues. Germline-derived CDR1 and CDR2 are SGHVS and FNYEAQ. The CDR3 region has the DNA TGTGCCAGCAGCCCCTCAGCGGGGGGGAGCACAGATACGCAGTATTTT. Translating it yields CASSPSAGGSTDTQYF.

This clonotype has at least ten counts. The chain links TRBV29-1 to TRBJ2-4, with D tentatively TRBD1 (5 bases). Trimming pared 4 bases from V and 0 bases from J, leaving 10 bases between. Per the germline V gene, CDR1 is SQVTM and CDR2 is ANQGSEA. The CDR3 covers 14 residues. In DNA, the CDR3 is TGCAGCGTTGGGACACTGCTAGCCAAAAACATTCAGTACTTC. Its translation: CSVGTLLAKNIQYF.

There are many counts of this clonotype. The genes are TRBV15 and TRBJ2-1; tentatively, D is TRBD1 (5 bases). Germline CDR1 LNHNV, CDR2 YYDKDF (reference sequence). This CDR3 contains 15 residues. With 0 bases removed from V and 2 bases from J, the gap between germline ends came to 8 bases. The CDR3 loop reads CATSRDRVAYNEQFF. CDR3 DNA sequence: TGTGCCACCAGCAGAGACAGGGTAGCCTACAATGAGCAGTTCTTC.

The V call is TRBV7-2, the J call TRBJ1-5; 8 bases fit TRBD1. The germline V gene encodes CDR1 SGHTA and CDR2 FQGNSA. The CDR3 is 17 amino acids. With 1 base clipped from V and 7 bases from J, the junction kept 12 bases outside the gene matches. The CDR3 here is CASSLVGGGQGGQPQHF. The CDR3 coding sequence is TGTGCCAGCAGCTTAGTTGGAGGCGGACAGGGAGGGCAGCCCCAGCATTTT.

The chain uses TRBV27 and TRBJ2-2; D is unresolved. The CDR3 spans 14 residues. Germline CDR1 is MNHEY and CDR2 is SMNVEV (reference sequence). The V gene lost 6 bases and the J gene lost 5 bases, with 13 bases spanning the gap. CDR3: CASSPSLQTGELFF. CDR3 DNA: TGTGCCAGCAGCCCTAGTCTCCAAACCGGGGAGCTGTTTTTT.

In its sample, this clonotype was seen many times. The chain uses TRBV7-9 and TRBJ2-7; TRBD1 agrees at 9 bases. J gave up 0 bases and V 4 bases, and 4 bases lay outside the gene matches. Germline assignment: CDR1 SEHNR and CDR2 FQNEAQ (reference sequence). The CDR3 totals 15 residues. The CDR3 coding sequence is TGTGCCAGCAGCTCCGGACAGGGGAGCTCCTACGAGCAGTACTTC. This sequence encodes CASSSGQGSSYEQYF.

This clonotype was counted many times. The chain has TRBV12-3 or TRBV12-4 and TRBJ2-7; D may be TRBD2 (5 bases). V was cut by 3 bases and J by 4 bases, with 10 bases left in between. The CDR3 loop spans 13 amino acids. CDR3 sequence (DNA): TGTGCCAGCAGTTTTGGCAGGACTTACGAGCAGTACGTC. Protein product: CASSFGRTYEQYV.

This clonotype has at least ten counts. This chain joins TRBV6-1 and TRBJ1-6, with 8 positions matching TRBD1. V shed 5 bases and J 9 bases; nucleotides not matched to a gene: 9. The CDR3 runs to 15 residues. Germline V CDR1 and CDR2: MNHNS, SASEGT. The CDR3 coding sequence is TGTGCCAGCAGTCCGAGGACAGGGACGGCTTCACCCCTCCACTTT. Translated, it gives CASSPRTGTASPLHF.

This clonotype was seen at least ten times. The chain uses TRBV20-1 and TRBJ2-1; TRBD2 matches 10 bases. This CDR3 comprises 17 residues. Germline CDR1 reads DFQATT; CDR2 reads SNEGSKA (reference sequence). V trimming: 3 bases; J trimming: 2 bases; junction bases outside the gene matches: 10. In nucleotides, the CDR3 is TGCAGTGCTAGCCCTACTAGCGGGGTATCAACCTACAATGAGCAGTTCTTC. Its protein is CSASPTSGVSTYNEQFF.

This clonotype was counted many times. The gene calls are TRBV7-8 and TRBJ2-3; 7 bases match TRBD1. J gave up 0 bases and V 3 bases, and 9 bases lay outside the gene matches. Germline V CDR1 and CDR2: SGHVS, FQNEAQ. This CDR3 has 17 residues. CDR3 nucleotide sequence: TGTGCCAGCAGCTTCCAAGGGGGCCCCTCTAGCACAGATACGCAGTATTTT. Its protein is CASSFQGGPSSTDTQYF.

This clonotype was observed at least ten times. This chain connects TRBV6-5 to TRBJ1-2; D is perhaps TRBD1 (5 bases). V was cut by 5 bases and J by 6 bases, with 13 bases left in between. Germline CDR1 MNHEY, CDR2 SVGAGI. The CDR3 spans 13 residues. CDR3 residues: CASSGTARDGYTF. The CDR3 nucleotides are TGTGCCAGCAGTGGGACGGCCCGAGATGGCTACACCTTC.

This clonotype was observed many times. This chain connects TRBV7-6 to TRBJ2-5; tentatively, D is TRBD1 (5 bases). Looked up from germline, CDR1 is SGHVS and CDR2 is FNYEAQ. The germline V and J ends were trimmed by 3 bases and 1 base, with 9 bases remaining between them. The CDR3 loop spans 14 amino acids. DNA for the CDR3: TGTGCCAGCAGCTTCCTTGACAGCCAAGAGACCCAGTACTTC. Translation: CASSFLDSQETQYF.

This clonotype showed up many times. The V and J genes are TRBV4-3 and TRBJ2-5, with a weak D call TRBD1 (6 bases). V was trimmed by 1 base and J by 5 bases, leaving 11 bases between them. Germline loops: CDR1 LGHNA, CDR2 YSLEER. This CDR3 spans 14 amino acids. DNA for the CDR3: TGCGCCAGCAGCCAAGTCGACAGGCGGGAGACCCAGTACTTC. Translating gives CASSQVDRRETQYF.

This clonotype has a count of ten or more. This chain joins TRBV9 and TRBJ2-7, with a weak D call TRBD2 (7 bases). Trimming took 0 bases from V and 5 from J, leaving 18 bases between them. This CDR3 contains 16 residues. Germline assignment: CDR1 SGDLS and CDR2 YYNGEE. CDR3 sequence (DNA): TGTGCCAGCAGCGTAGCCCCGAGAGGGGGGGAGAACGAGCAGTACTTC. The encoded protein is CASSVAPRGGENEQYF.

In this sample, this clonotype turned up many times. The chain uses TRBV4-3 and TRBJ2-6, with D perhaps TRBD1 (5 bases). From germline, CDR1 is LGHNA and CDR2 YSLEER. V gave up 2 bases and J gave up 2 bases, with 10 bases separating them. The CDR3 sequence is 16 residues long. CDR3 region: CASSQTQGTGANVLTF. The CDR3 coding sequence is TGCGCCAGCAGCCAAACCCAGGGAACTGGGGCCAACGTCCTGACTTTC.

This clonotype has at least ten counts. V usage is TRBV12-3 or TRBV12-4 and J usage is TRBJ1-5; D not resolved. Trimming pared 0 bases from V and 5 bases from J, leaving 14 bases between. The CDR3 has 16 amino acids. The CDR3 sequence is CASSLAGVAKDQPQHF. CDR3 nucleotides: TGTGCCAGCAGTTTAGCCGGGGTGGCGAAAGATCAGCCCCAGCATTTT.

In its sample, this clonotype was seen many times. The V and J genes are TRBV5-1 and TRBJ2-7, with TRBD2 as a possible D gene (5 bases). CDR3 size: 13 residues. Trimming removed 1 base from V and 2 bases from J, with 7 bases in between. The germline CDR1 and CDR2 sequences are SGHRS and YFSETQ. The CDR3 sequence is CASSLTSTYEQYF. In nucleotides, the CDR3 is TGCGCCAGCAGCTTGACTAGTACCTACGAGCAGTACTTC.

This clonotype appeared many times. V is TRBV5-1 and J is TRBJ2-5; no definite D call. Germline V gene data show CDR1 as SGHRS and CDR2 as YFSETQ. Trimming pared 5 bases from V and 1 base from J, leaving 9 bases between. The CDR3 extends over 13 amino acids. The CDR3 region is CASSGRPQETQYF. The CDR3 coding sequence is TGCGCCAGCAGTGGGCGGCCCCAAGAGACCCAGTACTTC.

This clonotype was seen only a few times. The gene calls are TRBV7-2 and TRBJ2-5; D remains ambiguous. Trimming left V 5 bases short and J 3 bases short, with 19 bases between. This CDR3 has 16 residues. Per the germline V gene, CDR1 is SGHTA and CDR2 is FQGNSA. Here the CDR3 reads CASSPGPTLRKETQYF. In nucleotides, the CDR3 is TGTGCCAGCAGCCCAGGTCCCACCTTGAGAAAAGAGACCCAGTACTTC.